Following are 16 T cell receptor beta chains from one sample sequenced in a study of cytomegalovirus exposure and HLA in healthy donors (dated by TCRdb to the late 2010s). The library was generated by the immunoSEQ multiplex PCR assay. Imported from immuneACCESS, the table was reduced by TCRdb to in-frame sequences with V and J called. These copies leave out some clones; in studies compared against another copy, an unresolved V gene accounts for under half, and the cause of the remainder is not known. Present in this sample are fewer than 75,000 clones, roughly 92% of which were seen just once. 1.9% of the sample is taken by the ten largest. Material: PBMCs. These receptor sequences come from a woman aged 18-35 years in good health and CMV-seropositive.

This chain connects TRBV19 to TRBJ2-7; 11 positions match TRBD2. Germline V gene sequence: CDR1 LNHDA, CDR2 SQIVND (reference sequence). Unmatched junction bases numbered 6, after V lost 5 bases and J lost 3 bases. This CDR3 has 15 amino acids. CDR3 DNA: TGTGCCAGTAGTCTGGGACTAGCGGAATTCTACGAGCAGTACTTC. As protein: CASSLGLAEFYEQYF.

This clone was counted a single time. V usage is TRBV7-9 and J usage is TRBJ2-1; 7 bases are shared with TRBD2. Unmatched junction bases numbered 8, after V lost 11 bases and J lost 1 base. This CDR3 is built from 14 residues. The germline gives CDR1 SEHNR, CDR2 FQNEAQ (reference sequence). CDR3 loop: CAEHQGGSYNEQFF. The CDR3, as DNA: TGTGCCGAGCACCAGGGAGGGTCCTACAATGAGCAGTTCTTC.

V gene TRBV6-4 combines with J gene TRBJ2-7; no reliable D call. From germline, CDR1 is MRHNA and CDR2 SNTAGT. Trimming cost V 5 bases and J 4 bases, with 15 bases left between them. The CDR3 is made up of 14 amino acids. CDR3 DNA: TGTGCCAGCAGTTACTACCTGCGAGGTTACGAGCAGTACTTC. This codes for CASSYYLRGYEQYF.

This rearrangement joins TRBV5-1 to TRBJ2-3, with 7 bases lining up with TRBD2. The trim removed 3 bases at V and 5 bases at J, leaving 6 bases unmatched. Germline V lookup: CDR1 SGHRS, CDR2 YFSETQ. The CDR3 has 14 amino acids. The CDR3: CASSSPGLGDTQYF. For the CDR3, the DNA is TGCGCCAGCAGCTCCCCAGGACTAGGAGATACGCAGTATTTT. The full variable domain, with the rest looked up from reference TRBV5-1 and TRBJ2-3, is KAGVTQTPRYLIKTRGQQVTLSCSPISGHRSVSWYQQTPGQGLQFLFEYFSETQRNKGNFPGRFSGRQFSNSRSEMNVSTLELGDSALYLCASSSPGLGDTQYFGPGTRLTVL.

The rearrangement joins TRBV2 to TRBJ1-3; D remains unclear. V was cut by 4 bases and J by 4 bases, with 8 bases left in between. The CDR3 is 13 amino acids. The V gene's germline CDR1 is SNHLY and CDR2 FYNNEI. The CDR3 is CASSVQSGNTIYF. Here the CDR3 DNA reads TGTGCCAGCAGTGTACAGAGCGGAAACACCATATATTTT.

The gene calls are TRBV19 and TRBJ2-2; 8 bases line up with TRBD2. This CDR3 is 15 amino acids long. The trim removed 7 bases at V and 2 bases at J, leaving 6 bases unmatched. CDR1 and CDR2 from the germline V gene are LNHDA and SQIVND (reference sequence). Written as DNA, the CDR3 is TGTGCCAGTAAAACGGGACTAGGAAACACCGGGGAGCTGTTTTTT. It encodes CASKTGLGNTGELFF.

This sequence joins TRBV4-2 and TRBJ1-2; no clear D gene. The CDR3 covers 15 residues. The ends were cut back, 4 bases at V and 7 bases at J, with 19 bases in the middle. Germline V CDR1 and CDR2: LGHNA, YNFKEQ. The CDR3 sequence is CASSPPEGRLSGYTF. The CDR3 DNA sequence: TGTGCCAGCAGCCCACCAGAAGGCAGGTTAAGTGGCTACACCTTC.

This clone has a single count. The rearrangement uses TRBV20-1 and TRBJ1-4, with D uncertain. The CDR3 is made up of 11 amino acids. The V gene's germline CDR1 is DFQATT and CDR2 SNEGSKA (reference sequence). Trimming pared 6 bases from V and 8 bases from J, leaving 10 bases between. In DNA, the CDR3 is TGCAGTGCCGAGGCGGGGGAAAAACTGTTTTTT. Its protein product is CSAEAGEKLFF.

The genes are TRBV18 and TRBJ1-1, with TRBD1 identical over 8 bases. The CDR3 is made up of 14 amino acids. The J segment lost 3 bases and the V segment lost 4 bases, leaving 4 bases of the junction unmatched. CDR1 is KGHSH, CDR2 LQKENI, per germline. CDR3 sequence: CASSLRTGYTEAFF. Here the CDR3 DNA reads TGTGCCAGCTCACTAAGGACAGGGTACACTGAAGCTTTCTTT.

The chain has TRBV4-3 and TRBJ2-7; TRBD2 agrees at 9 bases. Germline-derived CDR1 and CDR2 are LGHNA and YSLEER. This CDR3 comprises 14 residues. The J segment lost 2 bases and the V segment lost 3 bases, leaving 2 bases of the junction unmatched. CDR3 protein: CASSQGLATYEQYF. Written as DNA, the CDR3 is TGCGCCAGCAGCCAGGGACTAGCCACCTACGAGCAGTACTTC.

The rearrangement links TRBV6-4 to TRBJ2-1, with D perhaps TRBD1 (7 bases). This CDR3 is built from 19 residues. V was trimmed by 0 bases and J by 2 bases, leaving 20 bases between them. In germline, CDR1 is MRHNA, CDR2 SNTAGT. DNA of the CDR3: TGTGCCAGCAGTGACTCAATAGCGGTCACAGGGGTCCCCTACAATGAGCAGTTCTTC. Residues: CASSDSIAVTGVPYNEQFF.

This chain uses TRBV27 with TRBJ1-5; 7 bases agree with TRBD1. The CDR3 covers 15 residues. CDR1 and CDR2 (germline): MNHEY, SMNVEV (reference sequence). Trimming at V came to 6 bases and at J to 9 bases, leaving 14 bases not matched to a gene. CDR3 amino acids: CASSLRGRTSRPQHF. CDR3 nucleotides: TGTGCCAGCAGCCTTAGGGGGCGAACCAGTAGGCCCCAGCATTTT.

This clone appeared once. The chain combines TRBV12-5 with TRBJ1-5; D is undetermined. The CDR3 has 17 amino acids. The germline CDR1 and CDR2 sequences are LGHNT and FRNRAP. V lost 0 bases to trimming and J lost 2 bases, with 14 bases between them. The CDR3 nucleotides read TGTGCTAGTGGTTTGGTACTTTCGGTGAGTGGCAATCAGCCCCAGCATTTT. It encodes CASGLVLSVSGNQPQHF.

This clone was picked up one time. V gene TRBV7-9 combines with J gene TRBJ2-5, with a possible D match to TRBD1 (6 bases). Looked up from germline, CDR1 is SEHNR and CDR2 is FQNEAQ (reference sequence). V was shortened by 1 base and J by 4 bases, with 13 bases between the two germline ends. The CDR3 has 15 amino acids. CDR3 residues: CASSLGGSRGETQYF. CDR3 sequence (DNA): TGTGCCAGCAGCTTAGGAGGGAGCAGGGGAGAGACCCAGTACTTC.

The J gene is TRBJ1-1, the V gene TRBV21-1; the table's D gene call, TRBD1, was not cross checked with the DNA. TRBV21-1 is marked as a pseudogene. CDR3 size: 11 residues. CDR3 protein: CASSTGFEAFF. The CDR3 region has the DNA TGTGCCAGCAGCACAGGGTTTGAAGCTTTCTTT.

The chain has TRBV1 and TRBJ2-4; TRBD2, the table's D call, was not compared with the DNA. TRBV1 is given as a pseudogene. The CDR3 is 19 amino acids. CDR3 sequence (DNA): TGCACCAGCAGCCAAGTACTCGCGGGGGGCGTCCTAGCCAAAAACATTCAGTACTTC. Translating gives CTSSQVLAGGVLAKNIQYF.